This T cell receptor (beta chain) was sequenced during a study of T cell responses to AZD1222 COVID-19 vaccine. Study-wide points: At baseline, seropositivity was found in only a handful of AZD1222 recipients. The donor group comprised mostly white British people and more females; the analysis possibly underestimated clonal diversity. No day 14 peak samples; only post-peak repertoires were characterized.

Germline lookup yields CDR1 MDHEN and CDR2 SYDVKM. The CDR3 has 13 amino acids. Deletions cut 4 bases from V and 3 bases from J, with 9 bases between. A word on this clone: What it recognizes is unknown.

TCRdb's table, derived via immunoSEQ multiplex PCR, lists solely in-frame clones and lacks some. The sample has about 150,000 clones; 75% to 95% are singletons. The clonotype originates from an adult in good health. The J gene is TRBJ1-2, the V gene TRBV28; D is ambiguous. This material consisted of peripheral blood, taken on day 0 of AZD1222 vaccination. The CDR3 protein is CASSSGEYYGYTF. The CDR3, as DNA: TGTGCCAGCAGTTCTGGGGAGTACTATGGCTACACCTTC.